This T cell receptor (beta chain) was captured by sequencing in a study of Graves' ophthalmopathy and Graves' hyperthyroidism. In the study overall: At initial diagnosis, peripheral blood was obtained, and this preceded any treatment.

The J segment lost 5 bases and the V segment lost 5 bases, leaving 11 bases of the junction unmatched. CDR3 length equals 15 residues. Germline loops: CDR1 SGHVS, CDR2 FQNEAQ. Transcripts of RNA were the source for amplifying TCR beta CDR3 regions. Second-round multiplex PCR came after a first-round RT-PCR that employed HTBI primers. A single record per CDR3 protein comes from TCRdb applying MiXCR to the multiplex PCR reads. Of about 400,000 distinct CDR3 sequences in the sample, approximately 20% were seen once. Whole-study results and caveats: The model's prediction of ophthalmopathy progression had 70.59% sensitivity and around 77% specificity.

PBMCs had their origin in fresh peripheral blood (about 10 ml). This clonotype has a count of ten or more. The antigen is not known. The sample consisted of peripheral blood. The TCR comes from a young woman with Graves' ophthalmopathy. The chain carries TRBV7-8 and TRBJ1-1; TRBD1 matches 7 bases. CDR3 amino acids: CASSPRGQGWTEAFF. The CDR3 nucleotides read TGTGCCAGCAGCCCAAGGGGGCAGGGGTGGACTGAAGCTTTCTTT.